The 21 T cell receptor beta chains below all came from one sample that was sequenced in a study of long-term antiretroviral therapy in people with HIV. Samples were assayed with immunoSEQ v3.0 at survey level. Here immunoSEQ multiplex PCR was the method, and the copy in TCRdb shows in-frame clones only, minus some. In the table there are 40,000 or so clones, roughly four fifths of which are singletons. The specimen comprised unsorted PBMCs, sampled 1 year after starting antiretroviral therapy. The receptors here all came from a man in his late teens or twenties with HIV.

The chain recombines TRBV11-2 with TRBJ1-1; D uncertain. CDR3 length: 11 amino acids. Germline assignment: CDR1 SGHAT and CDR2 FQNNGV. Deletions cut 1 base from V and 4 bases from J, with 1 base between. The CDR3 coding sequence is TGTGCCAGCAGCTTAGTCACTGAAGCTTTCTTT. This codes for CASSLVTEAFF.

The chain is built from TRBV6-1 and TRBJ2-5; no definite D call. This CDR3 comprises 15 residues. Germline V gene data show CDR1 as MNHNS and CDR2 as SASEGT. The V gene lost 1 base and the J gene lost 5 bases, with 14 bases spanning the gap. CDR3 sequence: CASSEGMALRETQYF. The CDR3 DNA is TGTGCCAGCAGTGAAGGGATGGCGCTCAGGGAGACCCAGTACTTC.

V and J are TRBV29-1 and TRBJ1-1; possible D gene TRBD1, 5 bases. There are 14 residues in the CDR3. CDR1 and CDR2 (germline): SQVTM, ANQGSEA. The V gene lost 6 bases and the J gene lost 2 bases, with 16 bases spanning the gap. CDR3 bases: TGCAGCGTCGCGCCCCGGGGGGGAAACACTGAAGCTTTCTTT. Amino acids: CSVAPRGGNTEAFF.

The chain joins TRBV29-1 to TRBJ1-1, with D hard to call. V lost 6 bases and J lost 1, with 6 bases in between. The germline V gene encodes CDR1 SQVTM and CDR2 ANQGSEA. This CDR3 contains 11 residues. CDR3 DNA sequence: TGCAGCGTGACCCCGAACACTGAAGCTTTCTTT. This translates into CSVTPNTEAFF.

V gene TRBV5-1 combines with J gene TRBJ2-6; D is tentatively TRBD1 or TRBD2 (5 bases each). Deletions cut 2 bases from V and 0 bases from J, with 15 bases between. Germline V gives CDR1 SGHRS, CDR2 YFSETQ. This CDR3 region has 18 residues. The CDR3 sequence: CASSFGGASDSGANVLTF. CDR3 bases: TGCGCCAGCAGCTTTGGGGGAGCCAGCGACTCTGGGGCCAACGTCCTGACTTTC.

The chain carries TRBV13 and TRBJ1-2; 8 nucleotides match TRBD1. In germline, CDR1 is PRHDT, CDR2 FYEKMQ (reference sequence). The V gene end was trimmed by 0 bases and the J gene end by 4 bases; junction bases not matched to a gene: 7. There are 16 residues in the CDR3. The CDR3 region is CASSLGQGAARYGYTF. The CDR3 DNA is TGTGCCAGCAGCTTAGGGCAGGGGGCGGCCCGCTATGGCTACACCTTC.

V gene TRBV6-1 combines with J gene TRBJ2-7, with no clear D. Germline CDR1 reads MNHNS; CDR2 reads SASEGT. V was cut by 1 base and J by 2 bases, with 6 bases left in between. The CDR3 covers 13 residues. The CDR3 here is CASSEVSAYEQYF. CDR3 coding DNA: TGTGCCAGCAGTGAAGTGTCAGCCTACGAGCAGTACTTC.

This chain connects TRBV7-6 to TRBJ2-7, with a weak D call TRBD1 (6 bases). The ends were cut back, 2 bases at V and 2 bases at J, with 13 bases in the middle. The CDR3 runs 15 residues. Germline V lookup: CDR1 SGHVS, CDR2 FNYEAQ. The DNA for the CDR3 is TGTGCCAGCAGCTTAAGGGTGGACAGCCCCTACGAGCAGTACTTC. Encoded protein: CASSLRVDSPYEQYF.

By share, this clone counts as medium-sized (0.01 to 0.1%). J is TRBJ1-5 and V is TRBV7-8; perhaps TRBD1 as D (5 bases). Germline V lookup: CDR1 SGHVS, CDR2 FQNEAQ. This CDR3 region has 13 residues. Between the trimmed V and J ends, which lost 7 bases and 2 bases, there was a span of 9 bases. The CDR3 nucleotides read TGTGCCAGCATGGGCAGGGGCAATCAGCCCCAGCATTTT. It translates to CASMGRGNQPQHF.

This CDR3 is CASSLIRDNTEAFF. In DNA, the CDR3 is TGTGCCAGCAGCTTAATCCGGGACAACACTGAAGCTTTCTTT. V is TRBV7-6 and J is TRBJ1-1; D is possibly TRBD1 (5 bases). V was trimmed by 2 bases and J by 2 bases, leaving 9 bases between them. Germline V gene data show CDR1 as SGHVS and CDR2 as FNYEAQ. This CDR3 is 14 amino acids long.

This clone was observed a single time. CDR3 sequence (DNA): TGTGCCCTGACCGGCGGCCTCTCCTACAATGAGCAGTTCTTC. Residues: CALTGGLSYNEQFF. The chain employs TRBV7-9 and TRBJ2-1; no firm D call. CDR3 length: 14 residues. Trimming took 11 bases from V and 0 from J, leaving 14 bases between them. The germline V gene has CDR1 SEHNR and CDR2 FQNEAQ (reference sequence). The complete variable domain, with remaining parts taken from reference TRBV7-9 and TRBJ2-1, reads DTGVSQNPRHKITKRGQNVTFRCDPISEHNRLYWYRQTLGQGPEFLTYFQNEAQLEKSRLLSDRFSAERPKGSFSTLEIQRTEQGDSAMYLCALTGGLSYNEQFFGPGTRLTVL.

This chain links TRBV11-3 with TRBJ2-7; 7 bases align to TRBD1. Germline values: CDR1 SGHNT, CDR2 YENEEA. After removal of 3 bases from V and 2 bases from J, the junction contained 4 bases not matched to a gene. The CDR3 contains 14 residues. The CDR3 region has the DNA TGTGCCAGCAGCTTGACAGGGCCCACCTACGAGCAGTACTTC. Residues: CASSLTGPTYEQYF. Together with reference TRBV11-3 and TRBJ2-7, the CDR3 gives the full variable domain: EAGVVQSPRYKIIEKKQPVAFWCNPISGHNTLYWYLQNLGQGPELLIRYENEEAVDDSQLPKDRFSAERLKGVDSTLKIQPAELGDSAVYLCASSLTGPTYEQYFGPGTRLTVT.

The chain's CDR3 is CASSLGGTGTDTQYF. The CDR3 DNA reads TGTGCCAGCAGCTTAGGTGGGACAGGCACAGATACGCAGTATTTT. The chain uses TRBV11-2 and TRBJ2-3; 7 bases match TRBD1. V gave up 1 base and J gave up 1 base; unmatched junction bases: 2. This CDR3 is built from 15 residues. Germline V gene lookup returns CDR1 SGHAT and CDR2 FQNNGV.

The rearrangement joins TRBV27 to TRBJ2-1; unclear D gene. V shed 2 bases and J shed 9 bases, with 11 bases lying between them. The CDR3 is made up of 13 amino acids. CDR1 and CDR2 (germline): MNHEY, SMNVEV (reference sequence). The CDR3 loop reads CASSLGRGGEQFF. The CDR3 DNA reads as TGTGCCAGCAGTTTAGGCCGTGGCGGTGAGCAGTTCTTC.

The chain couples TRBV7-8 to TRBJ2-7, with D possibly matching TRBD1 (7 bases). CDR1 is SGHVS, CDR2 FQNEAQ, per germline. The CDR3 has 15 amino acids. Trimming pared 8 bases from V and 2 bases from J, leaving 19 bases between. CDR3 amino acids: CASCLAGQCTYEQYF. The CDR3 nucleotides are TGTGCCAGCTGCCTCGCGGGACAGTGCACCTACGAGCAGTACTTC.

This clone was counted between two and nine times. Here the CDR3 DNA reads TGTGCCAGCAGTTTATCAGGGGAGGGGGACGGTGGCTACACCTTC. Its protein is CASSLSGEGDGGYTF. The chain has TRBV27 and TRBJ1-2; weak D call: TRBD1 (6 bases). V was trimmed by 0 bases and J by 7 bases, leaving 15 bases between them. This CDR3 has 15 residues. CDR1 and CDR2 (germline): MNHEY, SMNVEV (reference sequence).

Here the CDR3 reads CASSESVPSDTQYF. CDR3 nucleotides: TGCGCCAGCAGTGAGTCGGTCCCCTCAGATACGCAGTATTTT. The chain links TRBV10-1 to TRBJ2-3; D is ambiguous. The CDR3 has 14 residues. Trimming removed 0 bases from V and 4 bases from J, with 8 bases in between. CDR1 is WNHNN, CDR2 SYGVQD, per germline (reference sequence).

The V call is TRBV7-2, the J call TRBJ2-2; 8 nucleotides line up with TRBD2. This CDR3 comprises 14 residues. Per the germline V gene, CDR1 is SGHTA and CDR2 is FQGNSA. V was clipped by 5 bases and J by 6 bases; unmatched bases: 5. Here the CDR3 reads CASSQAGVAGELFF. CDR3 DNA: TGTGCCAGCAGCCAAGCGGGGGTGGCCGGGGAGCTGTTTTTT. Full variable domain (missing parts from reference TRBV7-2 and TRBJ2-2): GAGVSQSPSNKVTEKGKDVELRCDPISGHTALYWYRQSLGQGLEFLIYFQGNSAPDKSGLPSDRFSAERTGGSVSTLTIQRTQQEDSAVYLCASSQAGVAGELFFGEGSRLTVL.

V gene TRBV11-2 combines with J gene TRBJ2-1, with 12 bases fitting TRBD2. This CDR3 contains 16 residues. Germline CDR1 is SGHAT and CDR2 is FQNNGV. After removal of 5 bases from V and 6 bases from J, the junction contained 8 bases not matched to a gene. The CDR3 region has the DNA TGTGCCAGCAGCCCACAACTAGCGGGAGGAGGCAATGAGCAGTTCTTC. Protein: CASSPQLAGGGNEQFF.

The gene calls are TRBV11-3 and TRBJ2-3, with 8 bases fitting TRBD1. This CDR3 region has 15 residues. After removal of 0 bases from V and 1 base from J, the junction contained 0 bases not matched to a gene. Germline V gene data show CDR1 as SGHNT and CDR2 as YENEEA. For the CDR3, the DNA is TGTGCCAGCAGCTTAGAGGGACAGGGCACAGATACGCAGTATTTT. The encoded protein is CASSLEGQGTDTQYF.

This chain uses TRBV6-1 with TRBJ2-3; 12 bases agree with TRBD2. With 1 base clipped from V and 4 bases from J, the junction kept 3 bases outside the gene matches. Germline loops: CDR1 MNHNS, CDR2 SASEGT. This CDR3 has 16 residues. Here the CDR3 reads CASSEVLAGGADTQYF. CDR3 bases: TGTGCCAGCAGTGAAGTCCTAGCGGGAGGGGCAGATACGCAGTATTTT.